A single sample is the source of the 32 T cell receptor beta chains below, sequenced in a study of blood T cell repertoires in COVID-19. Sequencing used immunoSEQ multiplex PCR; TCRdb keeps in-frame clones, though not all of them. Of roughly 160,000 clones listed, roughly nine tenths are singletons. Sequencing was done on a sample of peripheral blood. Receptors originate from a man between 60 and 70 years old with acute or convalescent COVID-19.

The chain couples TRBV7-3 to TRBJ1-1, with unresolved D. This CDR3 region has 13 residues. V was shortened by 5 bases and J by 5 bases, with 12 bases between the two germline ends. Germline CDR1 and CDR2: SGHTA and FQGTGA. The CDR3 protein is CASSPKERTEAFF. CDR3 in DNA: TGTGCCAGCAGCCCAAAGGAGAGAACTGAAGCTTTCTTT.

The chain joins TRBV24-1 to TRBJ2-3, with 7 bases aligning to TRBD2. CDR3 length equals 15 residues. V dropped 3 bases and J dropped 2; count of bases not matched to a gene: 4. Germline CDR1 reads KGHDR; CDR2 reads SFDVKD. CDR3 loop: CATSDPREVTDTQYF. The DNA of the CDR3 is TGTGCCACCAGTGATCCTCGGGAGGTCACAGATACGCAGTATTTT.

The genes are TRBV10-3 and TRBJ1-6; D is uncertain. The V gene's germline CDR1 is ENHRY and CDR2 SYGVKD. Trimming stripped 0 bases from V and 7 bases from J, with 10 bases between. The CDR3 has 15 amino acids. Written as DNA, the CDR3 is TGTGCCATCAGTGAGTCGGGGAGGAACAATTCACCCCTCCACTTT. Translated: CAISESGRNNSPLHF.

The chain combines TRBV30 with TRBJ1-4; 10 positions match TRBD1. From germline, CDR1 is GTSNPN and CDR2 SVGIG (reference sequence). J lost 5 bases, V lost 6 bases, and 3 bases had no gene match. The CDR3 extends over 13 amino acids. The CDR3 protein is CACPGQGNEKLFF. CDR3 DNA sequence: TGTGCCTGCCCGGGACAGGGGAATGAAAAACTGTTTTTT.

The chain employs TRBV11-3 and TRBJ2-2; D is undetermined. With 1 base removed from V and 4 bases from J, the gap between germline ends came to 4 bases. Germline V gene sequence: CDR1 SGHNT, CDR2 YENEEA. The CDR3 has 13 amino acids. CDR3 in amino acids: CASSLVSTGELFF. The CDR3 DNA is TGTGCCAGCAGCTTAGTATCCACCGGGGAGCTGTTTTTT.

The chain has TRBV3-1 (or the pseudogene TRBV3-2) and TRBJ1-6; 10 bases line up with TRBD1. The V gene's germline CDR1 is LGHDT and CDR2 YNNKEL (reference sequence). The CDR3 spans 15 residues. V lost 3 bases and J lost 7; bases outside the gene matches: 3. In DNA form, the CDR3 reads TGTGCCAGCAGCCATACGACAGGGGGCAATTCACCCCTCCACTTT. It yields the protein CASSHTTGGNSPLHF.

The chain joins TRBV11-2 to TRBJ1-1; D not certain. This CDR3 region has 11 residues. The germline V gene encodes CDR1 SGHAT and CDR2 FQNNGV. Trimming left V 6 bases short and J 11 bases short, with 13 bases between. CDR3 sequence (DNA): TGTGCCAGCAGGGCTGGAGACCGGGCTTTCTTT. This gives the protein CASRAGDRAFF.

This clone was counted between two and nine times. In DNA, the CDR3 is TGCAGTGCTAGTAAGCCGGGAGGGAACAATGAGCAGTTCTTC. Its protein product is CSASKPGGNNEQFF. The V and J genes are TRBV20-1 and TRBJ2-1; TRBD2 agrees at 8 bases. Germline V lookup: CDR1 DFQATT, CDR2 SNEGSKA (reference sequence). CDR3 length: 14 amino acids. The V segment lost 3 bases and the J segment 5 bases; nucleotides outside the gene matches: 6.

The chain combines TRBV3-1 (or the pseudogene TRBV3-2) with TRBJ1-4; TRBD1 aligns across 7 bases. Germline CDR1 LGHDT, CDR2 YNNKEL (reference sequence). With V trimmed by 4 bases and J by 7 bases, 9 bases remained unmatched. The CDR3 runs to 15 residues. The CDR3 loop is CASSRIQGSGEKLFF. In DNA, the CDR3 is TGTGCCAGCAGCCGAATACAGGGGTCTGGTGAAAAACTGTTTTTT.

The chain carries TRBV29-1 and TRBJ1-1; maybe TRBD1 (6 bases). The length of the CDR3 is 13 residues. V was cut by 5 bases and J by 3 bases, with 13 bases left in between. The germline CDR1 and CDR2 sequences are SQVTM and ANQGSEA. The CDR3, as DNA: TGCAGCGTTCCCCGGGACACCTACACTGAAGCTTTCTTT. Translation: CSVPRDTYTEAFF.

This sequence joins TRBV19 and TRBJ1-3; a possible D gene is TRBD1 (5 bases). V was trimmed by 4 bases and J by 4 bases, leaving 8 bases between them. CDR1 LNHDA and CDR2 SQIVND come from the germline V gene (reference sequence). The CDR3 runs to 13 residues. The CDR3 DNA sequence: TGTGCCAGTAGTACCCGACAGGGAAACACCATATATTTT. It translates to CASSTRQGNTIYF. Filled out from reference TRBV19 and TRBJ1-3, the complete variable domain reads DGGITQSPKYLFRKEGQNVTLSCEQNLNHDAMYWYRQDPGQGLRLIYYSQIVNDFQKGDIAEGYSVSREKKESFPLTVTSAQKNPTAFYLCASSTRQGNTIYFGEGSWLTVV.

The chain carries TRBV14 and TRBJ2-2, with D uncertain. With 3 bases removed from V and 1 base from J, the gap between germline ends came to 12 bases. Germline V lookup: CDR1 SGHDN, CDR2 FVKESK. The CDR3 length is 16 residues. CDR3 sequence: CASSHVLAVNTGELFF. The CDR3 coding sequence is TGTGCCAGCAGCCACGTCCTGGCAGTGAACACCGGGGAGCTGTTTTTT.

Comments on this clone: Distinct nucleotide sequences in the sample also encode this CDR3. This chain links TRBV2 with TRBJ1-5; D gene uncertain. V was shortened by 1 base and J by 1 base, with 5 bases between the two germline ends. Germline loops: CDR1 SNHLY, CDR2 FYNNEI. This CDR3 is built from 14 residues. The CDR3 DNA is TGTGCCAGCAGTGAAGGGAGCAGCAATCAGCCCCAGCATTTT. Its translation: CASSEGSSNQPQHF. The entire variable domain, with the rest obtained from reference TRBV2 and TRBJ1-5, is as follows: EPEVTQTPSHQVTQMGQEVILRCVPISNHLYFYWYRQILGQKVEFLVSFYNNEISEKSEIFDDQFSVERPDGSNFTLKIRSTKLEDSAMYFCASSEGSSNQPQHFGDGTRLSIL.

For the CDR3, the DNA is TGTGCCAGCAGCTTACAGGGTGGAGTCAGCACTGAAGCTTTCTTT. It is translated as CASSLQGGVSTEAFF. The chain employs TRBV11-2 and TRBJ1-1; D is possibly TRBD1 (5 bases). This CDR3 has 15 amino acids. Trimming shortened V by 2 bases and J by 4 bases, and 14 bases separated the two germline ends. From germline, CDR1 is SGHAT and CDR2 FQNNGV.

The CDR3 region is CASSVVWTGETNTIYF. CDR3 nucleotides: TGTGCCAGCAGCGTAGTGTGGACAGGGGAGACAAACACCATATATTTT. V is TRBV9 and J is TRBJ1-3; 9 bases agree with TRBD1. Trimming removed 0 bases from V and 6 bases from J; junction bases left unmatched: 7. The germline gives CDR1 SGDLS, CDR2 YYNGEE. The CDR3 sequence is 16 residues long. The full variable domain, with the rest looked up from reference TRBV9 and TRBJ1-3, is DSGVTQTPKHLITATGQRVTLRCSPRSGDLSVYWYQQSLDQGLQFLIQYYNGEERAKGNILERFSAQQFPDLHSELNLSSLELGDSALYFCASSVVWTGETNTIYFGEGSWLTVV.

This sequence joins TRBV6-5 and TRBJ1-2, with TRBD1 identical over 11 bases. V lost 6 bases to trimming and J lost 8 bases; unmatched junction nucleotides: 5. The CDR3 spans 13 residues. Germline V gives CDR1 MNHEY, CDR2 SVGAGI. This CDR3 reads CASRPDRGRGYTF. The CDR3 bases are TGTGCCAGCAGACCGGACAGGGGGCGGGGCTACACCTTC.

V is TRBV14 and J is TRBJ1-1, with a tentative D call TRBD1 (5 bases). V was trimmed by 4 bases and J by 6 bases, leaving 15 bases between them. The CDR3 is made up of 14 amino acids. Looked up from germline, CDR1 is SGHDN and CDR2 is FVKESK. The CDR3 loop is CASSLGSWGAEAFF. CDR3 in DNA: TGTGCCAGCAGCCTGGGGTCGTGGGGCGCTGAAGCTTTCTTT. The full variable domain, with the rest looked up from reference TRBV14 and TRBJ1-1, is EAGVTQFPSHSVIEKGQTVTLRCDPISGHDNLYWYRRVMGKEIKFLLHFVKESKQDESGMPNNRFLAERTGGTYSTLKVQPAELEDSGVYFCASSLGSWGAEAFFGQGTRLTVV.

The gene calls are TRBV9 and TRBJ2-1; a weak D match, TRBD2 (5 bases). Germline V gives CDR1 SGDLS, CDR2 YYNGEE. CDR3 length equals 17 residues. Trimming left V 4 bases short and J 0 bases short, with 17 bases between. This CDR3 is CASSLTADSLSYNEQFF. In DNA, the CDR3 is TGTGCCAGCAGCCTTACAGCGGACTCGCTCTCCTACAATGAGCAGTTCTTC.

The gene calls are TRBV5-1 and TRBJ2-5, with no clear D. Trimming removed 3 bases at V and 5 bases at J, with 14 bases between. The CDR3 contains 14 residues. CDR1 is SGHRS and CDR2 is YFSETQ in the germline V gene. The CDR3 loop reads CASSSTIPLETQYF. The DNA for the CDR3 is TGCGCCAGCAGCTCAACTATTCCATTGGAGACCCAGTACTTC.

The V call is TRBV5-1, the J call TRBJ2-7; tentative D call: TRBD1 (6 bases). CDR3 length: 17 residues. CDR1 SGHRS and CDR2 YFSETQ come from the germline V gene. The V and J ends lost 0 bases and 1 base respectively, with 17 bases between them. The chain's CDR3 is CASSLVWTAESSYEQYF. The CDR3 nucleotides read TGCGCCAGCAGCTTGGTATGGACAGCCGAGTCTTCCTACGAGCAGTACTTC. The full variable domain, rest sourced from reference TRBV5-1 and TRBJ2-7, is KAGVTQTPRYLIKTRGQQVTLSCSPISGHRSVSWYQQTPGQGLQFLFEYFSETQRNKGNFPGRFSGRQFSNSRSEMNVSTLELGDSALYLCASSLVWTAESSYEQYFGPGTRLTVT.

The genes are TRBV5-4 and TRBJ2-3, with 15 bases aligning to TRBD2. Germline lookup yields CDR1 SGHNT and CDR2 YYREEE (reference sequence). The CDR3 is 18 residues long. V was clipped by 4 bases and J by 0 bases; unmatched bases: 6. DNA for the CDR3: TGTGCCAGCAGCCAGGGGACTAGCGGGAGGATAAGCACAGATACGCAGTATTTT. This encodes CASSQGTSGRISTDTQYF.

J is TRBJ2-1 and V is TRBV12-5; TRBD2 is a possible D gene (5 bases). Germline V gives CDR1 LGHNT, CDR2 FRNRAP. This CDR3 is built from 15 residues. Between the trimmed V and J ends, which lost 4 bases and 8 bases, there was a span of 18 bases. CDR3: CASGSPRIARDEQFF. Written as DNA, the CDR3 is TGTGCTAGTGGTTCCCCGAGGATAGCGAGGGATGAGCAGTTCTTC.

The V call is TRBV6-5, the J call TRBJ2-7, with D perhaps TRBD1 (5 bases). V shed 2 bases and J shed 3 bases, with 8 bases lying between them. The germline CDR1 and CDR2 sequences are MNHEY and SVGAGI. The CDR3 spans 13 residues. The CDR3 bases are TGTGCCAGCAGTTACGGGGCCAGCTACGAGCAGTACGTC. Protein: CASSYGASYEQYV.

The chain employs TRBV9 and TRBJ2-2, with D tentatively TRBD1 (6 bases). The V end was cut by 3 bases, the J end by 3 bases, with 15 bases between. This CDR3 is 16 amino acids long. Germline values: CDR1 SGDLS, CDR2 YYNGEE. In nucleotides, the CDR3 is TGTGCCAGCAGCGAGGGGACATCCCAGTACACCGGGGAGCTGTTTTTT. This sequence encodes CASSEGTSQYTGELFF. Full variable domain (missing parts from reference TRBV9 and TRBJ2-2): DSGVTQTPKHLITATGQRVTLRCSPRSGDLSVYWYQQSLDQGLQFLIQYYNGEERAKGNILERFSAQQFPDLHSELNLSSLELGDSALYFCASSEGTSQYTGELFFGEGSRLTVL.

This chain links TRBV7-9 with TRBJ2-7; perhaps TRBD2 as D (5 bases). There are 17 residues in the CDR3. Germline V gene sequence: CDR1 SEHNR, CDR2 FQNEAQ (reference sequence). V lost 7 bases and J lost 0, with 22 bases in between. The CDR3 coding sequence is TGTGCCAGCACCTCGGAGTCTTATAGCGCGTTCTCCTACGAGCAGTACTTC. This encodes CASTSESYSAFSYEQYF.

V is TRBV6-2 or TRBV6-3 and J is TRBJ1-1; TRBD1 aligns across 8 bases. CDR1 and CDR2 from the germline V gene are MNHEY and SVGEGT. The length of the CDR3 is 16 residues. V trimming: 4 bases; J trimming: 2 bases; junction bases outside the gene matches: 9. The CDR3 sequence is CASSFFLGQGNTEAFF. CDR3 nucleotides: TGTGCCAGCAGTTTCTTTCTCGGACAGGGAAACACTGAAGCTTTCTTT.

The gene calls are TRBV6-5 and TRBJ1-1; no clear D. The CDR3 has 15 residues. Germline loops: CDR1 MNHEY, CDR2 SVGAGI. V shed 0 bases and J shed 1 base, with 9 bases lying between them. CDR3: CASSYSQNANTEAFF. The CDR3 DNA follows: TGTGCCAGCAGTTACTCACAAAACGCGAACACTGAAGCTTTCTTT.

This chain links TRBV6-6 with TRBJ1-5; a weak D match, TRBD1 (6 bases). This CDR3 is 13 amino acids long. CDR1 is MNHNY and CDR2 is SVGAGI in the germline V gene (reference sequence). Trimming cost V 2 bases and J 6 bases, with 8 bases left between them. The CDR3 protein is CASSYQGRQPQHF. Written as DNA, the CDR3 is TGTGCCAGCAGTTACCAGGGGCGTCAGCCCCAGCATTTT.

The rearrangement uses TRBV6-2 or TRBV6-3 and TRBJ2-7, with D perhaps matching TRBD2 (6 bases). Germline-derived CDR1 and CDR2 are MNHEY and SVGEGT. The CDR3 totals 14 residues. Deletions cut 3 bases from V and 0 bases from J, with 9 bases between. The CDR3 DNA reads TGTGCCAGCAGTTATAGCGGTTTCTCCTACGAGCAGTACTTC. It yields the protein CASSYSGFSYEQYF.

The CDR3 nucleotides are TGTGCCAGCAGCCAAGAAACGTGTGCTAGCGGGAGTACAGATACGCAGTATTTT. It yields the protein CASSQETCASGSTDTQYF. The chain is built from TRBV3-1 (or the pseudogene TRBV3-2) and TRBJ2-3, with 10 bases identical to TRBD2. The CDR3 sequence is 18 residues long. Germline trimming cut 0 bases from V and 3 bases from J; bases unmatched to any gene: 9. Germline lookup yields CDR1 LGHDT and CDR2 YNNKEL (reference sequence).

This chain uses TRBV5-3 with TRBJ2-7; TRBD1 matches at 7 bases. TRBV5-3 is reported as an ORF; its role is uncertain. The CDR3 totals 15 residues. The trim removed 3 bases at V and 1 base at J, leaving 7 bases unmatched. CDR3: CARSSRDRASYEQYV. The CDR3 nucleotides read TGTGCCAGAAGCTCGAGAGACAGGGCGTCCTACGAGCAGTACGTC.

The J gene is TRBJ1-1, the V gene TRBV27; D unclear. The CDR3 is 14 residues long. From germline, CDR1 is MNHEY and CDR2 SMNVEV (reference sequence). V was pared by 3 bases and J by 1 base, with 9 bases between. The CDR3 DNA reads TGTGCCAGCAGTTTCTCGTTCAGGAACACTGAAGCTTTCTTT. Its protein is CASSFSFRNTEAFF.